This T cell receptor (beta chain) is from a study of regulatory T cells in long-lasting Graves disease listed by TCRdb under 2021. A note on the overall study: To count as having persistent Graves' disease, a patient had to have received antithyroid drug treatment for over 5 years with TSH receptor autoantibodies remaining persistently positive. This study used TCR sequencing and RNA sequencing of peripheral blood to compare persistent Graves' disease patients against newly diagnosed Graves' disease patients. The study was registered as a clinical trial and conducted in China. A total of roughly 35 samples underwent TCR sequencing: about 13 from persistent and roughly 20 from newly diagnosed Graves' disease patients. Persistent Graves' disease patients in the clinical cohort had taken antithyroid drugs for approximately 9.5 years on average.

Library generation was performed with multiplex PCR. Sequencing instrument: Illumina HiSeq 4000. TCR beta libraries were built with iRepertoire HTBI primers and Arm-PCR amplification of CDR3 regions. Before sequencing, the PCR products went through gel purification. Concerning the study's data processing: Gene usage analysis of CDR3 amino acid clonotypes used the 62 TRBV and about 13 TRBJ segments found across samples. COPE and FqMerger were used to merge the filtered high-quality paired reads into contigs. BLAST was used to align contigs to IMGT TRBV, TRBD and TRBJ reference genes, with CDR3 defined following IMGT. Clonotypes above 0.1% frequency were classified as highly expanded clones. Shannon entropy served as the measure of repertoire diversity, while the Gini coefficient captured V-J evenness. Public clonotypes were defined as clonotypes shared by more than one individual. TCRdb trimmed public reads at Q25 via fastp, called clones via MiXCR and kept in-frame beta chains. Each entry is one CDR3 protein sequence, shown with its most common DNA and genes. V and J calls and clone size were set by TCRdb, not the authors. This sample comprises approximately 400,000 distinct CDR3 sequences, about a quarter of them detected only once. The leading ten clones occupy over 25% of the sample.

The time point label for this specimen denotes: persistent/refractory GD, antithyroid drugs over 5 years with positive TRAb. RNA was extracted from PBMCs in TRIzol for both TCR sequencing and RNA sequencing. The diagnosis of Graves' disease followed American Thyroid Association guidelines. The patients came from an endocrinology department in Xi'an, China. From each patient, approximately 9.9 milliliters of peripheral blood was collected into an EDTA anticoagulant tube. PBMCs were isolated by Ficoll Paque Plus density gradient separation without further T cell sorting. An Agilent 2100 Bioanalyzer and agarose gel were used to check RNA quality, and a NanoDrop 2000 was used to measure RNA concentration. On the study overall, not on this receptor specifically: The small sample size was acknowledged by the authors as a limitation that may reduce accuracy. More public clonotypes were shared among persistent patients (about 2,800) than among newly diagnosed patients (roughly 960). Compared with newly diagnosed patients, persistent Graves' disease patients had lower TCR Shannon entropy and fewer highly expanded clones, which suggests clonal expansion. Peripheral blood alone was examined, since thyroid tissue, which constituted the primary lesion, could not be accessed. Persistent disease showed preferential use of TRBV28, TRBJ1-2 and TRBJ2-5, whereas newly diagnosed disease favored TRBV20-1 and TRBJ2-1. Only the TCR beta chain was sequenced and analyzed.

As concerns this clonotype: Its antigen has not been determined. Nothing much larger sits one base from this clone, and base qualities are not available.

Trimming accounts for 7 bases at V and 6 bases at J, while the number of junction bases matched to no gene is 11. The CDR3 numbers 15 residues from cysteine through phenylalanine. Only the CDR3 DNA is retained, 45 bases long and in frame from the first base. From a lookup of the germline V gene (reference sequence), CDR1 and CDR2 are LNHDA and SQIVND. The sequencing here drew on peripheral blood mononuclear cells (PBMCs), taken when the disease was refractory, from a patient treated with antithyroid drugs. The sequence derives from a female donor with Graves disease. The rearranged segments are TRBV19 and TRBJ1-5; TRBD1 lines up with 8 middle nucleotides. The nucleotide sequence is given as TGTGCCAGTACCCCGGGACAGGTGGTGAGTCAGCCCCAGCATTTT. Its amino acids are CASTPGQVVSQPQHF.